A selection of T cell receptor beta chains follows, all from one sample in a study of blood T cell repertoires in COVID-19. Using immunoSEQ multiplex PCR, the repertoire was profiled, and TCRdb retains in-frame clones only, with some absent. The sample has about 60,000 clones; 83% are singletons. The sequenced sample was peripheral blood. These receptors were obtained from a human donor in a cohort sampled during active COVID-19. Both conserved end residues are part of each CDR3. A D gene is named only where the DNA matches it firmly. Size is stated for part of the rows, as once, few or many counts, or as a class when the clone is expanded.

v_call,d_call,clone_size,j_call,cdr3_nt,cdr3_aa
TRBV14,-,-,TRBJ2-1,TGTGCCAGCAGCCAAGGGCCGGGACTGGAACTCAATGAGCAGTTCTTC,CASSQGPGLELNEQFF
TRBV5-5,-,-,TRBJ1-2,TGTGCCAGCAGCTTGGAGGTGGGGCAAGGCTATGGCTACACCTTC,CASSLEVGQGYGYTF
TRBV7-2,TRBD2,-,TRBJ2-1,TGTGCCAGCAGCTTTTTCAGCGGGGGCTCGAGGCGAGAGCAGTTCTTC,CASSFFSGGSRREQFF
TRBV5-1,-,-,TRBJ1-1,TGCGCCAGCAGCTCCGGACAGCCGAACACTGAAGCTTTCTTT,CASSSGQPNTEAFF
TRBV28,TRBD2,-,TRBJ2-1,TGTGCCAGCAGTTCGGCTAGCGGGAGCTCCTACAATGAGCAGTTCTTC,CASSSASGSSYNEQFF
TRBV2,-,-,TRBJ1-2,TGTGCCACTTCCCGCGGAGGGACGACCTATGGCTACACCTTC,CATSRGGTTYGYTF
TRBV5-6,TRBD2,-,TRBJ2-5,TGTGCCAGCAGTGTAAAGGGAGCGGGGGCTGGGGAGACCCAGTACTTC,CASSVKGAGAGETQYF
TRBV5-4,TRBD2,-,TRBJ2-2,TGTGCCAGCAGCGGTACTAGCGGGGGGGCTGTGAACACCGGGGAGCTGTTTTTT,CASSGTSGGAVNTGELFF
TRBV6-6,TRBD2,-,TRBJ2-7,TGTGCCAGCAGTCCCCGGGGGGCAGCGGGAGGGTCACTCAGGACCTACGAGCAGTACTTC,CASSPRGAAGGSLRTYEQYF
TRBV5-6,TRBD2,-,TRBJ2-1,TGTGCCAGCAGTTCAAGCGGGAGCTATGAGCAGTTCTTC,CASSSSGSYEQFF
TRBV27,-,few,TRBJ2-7,TGTGCCAGCAGTTTAGCCTCGGACAGCCGATACGAGCAGTACTTC,CASSLASDSRYEQYF
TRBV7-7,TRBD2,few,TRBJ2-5,TGTGCTAGCAGCTTACGGGCTAGCGGGGGGGAAGAGACCCAGTACTTC,CASSLRASGGEETQYF
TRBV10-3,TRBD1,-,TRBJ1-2,TGTGCCATCAAACAGGGGGCGAACTATGGCTACACCTTC,CAIKQGANYGYTF
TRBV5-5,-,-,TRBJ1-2,TGTGCCAGCAGCCGGTGGGGCTCGGGGGGGCCTAACTATGGCTACACCTTC,CASSRWGSGGPNYGYTF
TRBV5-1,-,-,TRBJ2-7,TGCGCCAGCAGCGATCCGGGACAAGTCTACGAGCAGTACTTC,CASSDPGQVYEQYF
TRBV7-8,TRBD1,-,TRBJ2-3,TGTGCCAGCAGCCCGGACAGGGTGAGGACAGATACGCAGTATTTT,CASSPDRVRTDTQYF
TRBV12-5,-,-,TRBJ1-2,TGTGCTAGTGGTACGCGGGCCCTCGAGGGCGGCTACACCTTC,CASGTRALEGGYTF
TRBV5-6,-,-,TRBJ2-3,TGTGCCAGCAGCCTCACTAGCACAGATACGCAGTATTTT,CASSLTSTDTQYF
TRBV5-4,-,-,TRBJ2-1,TGTGCCAGCAGCCCGCGGGCCCTCGATGAGCAGTTCTTC,CASSPRALDEQFF
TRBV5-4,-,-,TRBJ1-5,TGTGCCAGCAGCTTGTACGGTTACAATCAGCCCCAGCATTTT,CASSLYGYNQPQHF
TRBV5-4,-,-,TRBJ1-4,TGTGCCAGCAGCTTGGAGACAGGTTCTAATGAAAAACTGTTTTTT,CASSLETGSNEKLFF
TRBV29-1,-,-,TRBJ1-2,TGCAGCGTTGGTGTCTCCTTTATCCCTAACTATGGCTACACCTTC,CSVGVSFIPNYGYTF
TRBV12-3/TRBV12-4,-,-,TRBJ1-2,TGTGCCAGCAGTGCGGGTGGCTATGGCTACACCTTC,CASSAGGYGYTF
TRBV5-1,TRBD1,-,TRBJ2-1,TGCGCCAGCAGCTTGGGGTCCGGGACAGGACAATACAATGAGCAGTTCTTC,CASSLGSGTGQYNEQFF
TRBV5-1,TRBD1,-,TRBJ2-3,TGCGCCAGCAGCCTGGGACAGGGGGTAACAGATACGCAGTATTTT,CASSLGQGVTDTQYF
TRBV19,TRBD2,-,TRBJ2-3,TGTGCCAGTAGTGGGGGGATGGGCGGGGGTCCCCACGGTACGCAGTATTTT,CASSGGMGGGPHGTQYF
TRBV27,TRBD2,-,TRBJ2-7,TGTGCCAGCAGTTTAAGACTAGCGGGATACGAGCAGTACTTC,CASSLRLAGYEQYF
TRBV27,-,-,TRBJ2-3,TGTGCCAGCAGTTCTGCAGATACGCAGTATTTT,CASSSADTQYF
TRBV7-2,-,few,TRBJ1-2,TGTGCCAGCAGCCCTTCTTCTCGCGGCTTAGGCTACACCTTC,CASSPSSRGLGYTF
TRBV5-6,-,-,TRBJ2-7,TGTGCCAGCAGGTTCGGAACCCAGCGGAACTCCTACGAGCAGTACTTC,CASRFGTQRNSYEQYF
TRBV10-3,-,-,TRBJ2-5,TGTGCCATCAGTGAGTTGCCGGGGAATTTAGGGGAGACCCAGTACTTC,CAISELPGNLGETQYF
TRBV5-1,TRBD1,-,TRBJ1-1,TGCGCCAGCAGCGTGTGGACAGGCGGAACTGAAGCTTTCTTT,CASSVWTGGTEAFF
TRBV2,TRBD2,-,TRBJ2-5,TGTGCCAGCAAAAGACTGGCTAGCGGGAGTACGAAGACCCAGTACTTC,CASKRLASGSTKTQYF
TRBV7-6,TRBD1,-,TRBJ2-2,TGTGCCAGCAGCTTGGACAGGGCGGGCACCGGGGAGCTGTTTTTT,CASSLDRAGTGELFF
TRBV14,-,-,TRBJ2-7,TGTGCCAGCAGCCAAGATAGAGGGGGAAGAGGCGAGCAGTACTTC,CASSQDRGGRGEQYF
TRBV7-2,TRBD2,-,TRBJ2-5,TGTGCCAGCAGCTCCCGCTGGGGGAGGGGAGAGACCCAGTACTTC,CASSSRWGRGETQYF
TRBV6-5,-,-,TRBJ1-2,TGTGCCAGCAGCGACACGTTCGGCTACACCTTC,CASSDTFGYTF
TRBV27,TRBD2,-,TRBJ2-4,TGTGCCAGCAGTTTGGGTAGCGGGAGGAATGGGAGGTCGGCCAAAAACATTCAGTACTTC,CASSLGSGRNGRSAKNIQYF
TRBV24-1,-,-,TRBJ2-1,TGTGCCACCAGTGATATTGGGGGCCCTGAGCAGTTCTTC,CATSDIGGPEQFF
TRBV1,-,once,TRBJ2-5,TGCACCAGCAGCCTTATACAAGAGACCCAGTACTTC,CTSSLIQETQYF
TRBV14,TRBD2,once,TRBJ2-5,TGTGCCAGCAGCTACCGACTAGCGGGGGAAGAGACCCAGTACTTC,CASSYRLAGEETQYF
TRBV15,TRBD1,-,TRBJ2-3,TGTGCCACCAGCAGAGCGATCTTGAGACAGGGCCAGTCAGATACGCAGTATTTT,CATSRAILRQGQSDTQYF
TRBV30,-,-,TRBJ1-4,TGTGCCTGGTATGAGAGGACATGTAATGAAAAACTGTTTTTT,CAWYERTCNEKLFF
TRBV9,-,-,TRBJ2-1,TGTGCCAGCAGCGGGGGACTTCCTAAGAATGAGCAGTTCTTC,CASSGGLPKNEQFF
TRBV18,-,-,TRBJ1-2,TGTGCCAGCTCACCCGACAGTAACTATGGCTACACCTTC,CASSPDSNYGYTF
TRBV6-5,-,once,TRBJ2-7,TGTGCCAGCCGCGGGATAGCGAACTACGAGCAGTACTTC,CASRGIANYEQYF
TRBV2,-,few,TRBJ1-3,TGTGCCAGCAGACAGGATACCTCTGGAAACACCATATATTTT,CASRQDTSGNTIYF
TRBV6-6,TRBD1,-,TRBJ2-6,TGTGCCAGCAGTTACCCAGGGGGTTCTGGGGCCAACGTCCTGACTTTC,CASSYPGGSGANVLTF
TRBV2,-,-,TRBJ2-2,TGTGCCAGTAGAAAGGAGGACACCGGGGAGCTGTTTTTT,CASRKEDTGELFF
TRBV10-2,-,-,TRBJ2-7,TGCGCCAGCAGTGAGTCGCGGTTGGGCGAGCAGTACTTC,CASSESRLGEQYF
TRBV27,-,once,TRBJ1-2,TGTGCCGCCCAAGGGAGGGCAGGCTCTGGCTACACCTTC,CAAQGRAGSGYTF
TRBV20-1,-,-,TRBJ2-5,TGCAGTGCTAGTGGCTCAGTCAGCCGGGGGGAGACCCAGTACTTC,CSASGSVSRGETQYF
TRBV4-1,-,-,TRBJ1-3,TGCGCCAGCAGCCAAGAGTCAGTCTCTGGAAACACCATATATTTT,CASSQESVSGNTIYF
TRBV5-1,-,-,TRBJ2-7,TGCGCCAGCAGCGCGGGGACGGACCCCTACGAGCAGTACTTC,CASSAGTDPYEQYF